The present TCR beta chain was sequenced within a study of T cell changes during pregnancy in multiple sclerosis (dated by TCRdb to between 2017 and 2020). About the investigation overall: The study looked at changes in the T cell repertoire across pregnancy in women with multiple sclerosis.

The library relied on the immunoSEQ multiplex PCR assay. The immuneACCESS repertoire file appears here via TCRdb, limited to in-frame rearrangements. These files lack a portion of the clones; in checked studies, under half of the deficit traces to unresolved V genes, and the cause of the others is not known. In this sample the table shows approximately 43,000 clones, 80% to 85% of which occur a single time. The top ten constitute 0.55% to 0.75% of the sample. CDR1 and CDR2, per the germline V gene, are SGHAT and FQNNGV. Measured from the cysteine to the phenylalanine, the CDR3 is 16 residues long. This entry keeps only the CDR3 DNA: 48 bases, framed from base 1. V was cut back by 3 bases and J by 2 bases, leaving a gap of 14 bases between them. Comments on this clone: The antigen it recognizes is unknown. One base away there is no much larger clone; base qualities are not given.

This chain joins TRBV11-2 to TRBJ1-5; a tentative D match to TRBD1 spans 5 bases. This sequence was found in a female donor with multiple sclerosis, enrolled in a pregnancy study. The sample in question was CD4+ T cells from peripheral blood mononuclear cells, obtained before pregnancy. The CDR3 in this case is CASSLGGRGGNQPQHF. The DNA sequence is TGTGCCAGCAGCTTGGGGGGTAGGGGCGGCAATCAGCCCCAGCATTTT.